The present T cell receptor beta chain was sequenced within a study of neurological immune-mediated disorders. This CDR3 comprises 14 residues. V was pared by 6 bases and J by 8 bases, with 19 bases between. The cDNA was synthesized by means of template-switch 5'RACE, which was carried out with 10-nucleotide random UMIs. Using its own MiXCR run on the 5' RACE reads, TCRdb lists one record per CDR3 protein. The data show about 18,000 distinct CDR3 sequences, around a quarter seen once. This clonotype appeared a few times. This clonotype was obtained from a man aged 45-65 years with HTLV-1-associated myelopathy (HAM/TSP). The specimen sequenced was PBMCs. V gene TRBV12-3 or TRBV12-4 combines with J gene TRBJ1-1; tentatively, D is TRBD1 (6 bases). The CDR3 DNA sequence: TGTGCCAGCAGCCCCAGGGGTCCCCAATCCGAAGCTTTCTTT. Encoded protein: CASSPRGPQSEAFF.